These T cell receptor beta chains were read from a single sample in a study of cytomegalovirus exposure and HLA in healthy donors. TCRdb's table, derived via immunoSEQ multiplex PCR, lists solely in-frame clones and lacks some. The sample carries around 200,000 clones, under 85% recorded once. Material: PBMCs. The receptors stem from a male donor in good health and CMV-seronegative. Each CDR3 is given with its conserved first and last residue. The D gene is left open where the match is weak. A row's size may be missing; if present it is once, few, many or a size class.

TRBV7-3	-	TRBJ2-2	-	TGTGCCAGCAGCTTGATAGGTGGGGCCTTTGCGAACACCGGGGAGCTGTTTTTT	CASSLIGGAFANTGELFF
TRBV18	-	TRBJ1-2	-	TGTGCCAGCTCACCAGATGGACAAACCTATAACTATGGCTACACCTTC	CASSPDGQTYNYGYTF
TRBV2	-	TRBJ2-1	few	TGTGCCAGCAGTGAAGATGCGAACAATGAGCAGTTCTTC	CASSEDANNEQFF
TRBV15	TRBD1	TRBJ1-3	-	TGTGCCACCAGCAGGGACCATGGACAGGGCAAGGCGGACACCATATATTTT	CATSRDHGQGKADTIYF
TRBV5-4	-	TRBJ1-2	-	TGTGCCAGCAGCGCCGCGGGTTCTTTAAACTATGGCTACACCTTC	CASSAAGSLNYGYTF
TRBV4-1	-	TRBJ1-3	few	TGCGCCAGCAGCCAAGGCGGAGGATCTGGAAACACCATATATTTT	CASSQGGGSGNTIYF
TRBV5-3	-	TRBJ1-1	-	TGTGCCAGAAGCTTGGCGGGGCGGGGAACTGAAGCTTTCTTT	CARSLAGRGTEAFF
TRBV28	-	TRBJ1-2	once	TGTGCCAGTCGCAGGCAGGGCAGGGGCTACACCTTC	CASRRQGRGYTF
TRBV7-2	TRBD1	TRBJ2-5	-	TGTGCCAGCAGCACCGGACAGGGGGCGGGGGAGCAGTACTTC	CASSTGQGAGEQYF
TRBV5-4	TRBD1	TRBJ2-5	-	TGTGCCAGCAGCACAAGGGGGCCAGAGACCCAGTACTTC	CASSTRGPETQYF
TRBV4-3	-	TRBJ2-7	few	TGCGCCAGCAGCCAGGGGGGACCGAACTACGAGCAGTACTTC	CASSQGGPNYEQYF
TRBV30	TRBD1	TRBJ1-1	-	TGTGCCTGGAGTGTTCCGGACAGGGACACTGAAGCTTTCTTT	CAWSVPDRDTEAFF
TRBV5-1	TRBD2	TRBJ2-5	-	TGCGCCAGCAGCACTAGCGGGGTTCAAGAGACCCAGTACTTC	CASSTSGVQETQYF
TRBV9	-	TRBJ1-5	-	TGTGCCAGCAGCGTATCGTTCAATCAGCCCCAGCATTTT	CASSVSFNQPQHF
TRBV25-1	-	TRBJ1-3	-	TGTGCCAGCAGTGAACCCTGGCAAAACACCATATATTTT	CASSEPWQNTIYF
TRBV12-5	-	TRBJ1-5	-	TGTGCTAGTGGCCAGAATCAGCCCCAGCATTTT	CASGQNQPQHF
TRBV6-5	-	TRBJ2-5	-	TGTGCCAGCAGTTACGGCCCAGCGCAAGAGACCCAGTACTTC	CASSYGPAQETQYF
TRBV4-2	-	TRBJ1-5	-	TGTGCCAGCAGCCAGGGGAGGGTGCGAAATCAGCCCCAGCATTTT	CASSQGRVRNQPQHF
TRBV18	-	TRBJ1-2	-	TGTGCCAGCTCACCAGGAGGACAGCCCCGTGGGGGCTACACCTTC	CASSPGGQPRGGYTF
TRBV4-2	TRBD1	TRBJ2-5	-	TGTGCCAGCAGCCCGTCCGGACAGGGAAAAGAGACCCAGTACTTC	CASSPSGQGKETQYF
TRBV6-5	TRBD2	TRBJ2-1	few	TGTGCCAGCAGCCCGGGACTAGGGCTCAATGAGCAGTTCTTC	CASSPGLGLNEQFF
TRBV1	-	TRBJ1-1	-	TGCACCAGCAGCCTTGACAGGACGAACACTGAAGCTTTCTTT	CTSSLDRTNTEAFF
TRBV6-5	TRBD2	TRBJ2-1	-	TGTGCCAGCAGTTTCAGGCCTAGCGGGAGAAGTGAGCAGTTCTTC	CASSFRPSGRSEQFF
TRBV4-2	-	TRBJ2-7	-	TGTGCCAGCAGCCAAGCAGGACAAACCTACGAGCAGTACTTC	CASSQAGQTYEQYF
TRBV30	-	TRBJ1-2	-	TGTGCCTGGAGTGGAAGTTACAGGGTAGACTATGGCTACACCTTC	CAWSGSYRVDYGYTF
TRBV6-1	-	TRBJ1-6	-	TGTGCCAGCAGTGAAGGCACCCCATACGGTTCACCCCTCCACTTT	CASSEGTPYGSPLHF
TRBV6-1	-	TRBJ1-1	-	TGTGCCAGCAGTGACTTCAGGGGCTGGGGGAACACTGAAGCTTTCTTT	CASSDFRGWGNTEAFF
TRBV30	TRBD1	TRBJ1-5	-	TGTGCCTGGACCAGGGGGCAGGGCAATCAGCCCCAGCATTTT	CAWTRGQGNQPQHF
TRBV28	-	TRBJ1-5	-	TGTGCCAGCAGTTCCGCGCAGGGGCATCAGCCCCAGCATTTT	CASSSAQGHQPQHF
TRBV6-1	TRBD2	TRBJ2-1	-	TGTGCCATTACACTAGCGTTCTCCTACAATGAGCAGTTCTTC	CAITLAFSYNEQFF
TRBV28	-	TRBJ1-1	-	TGTGCCAGAAAGGGGGTTTGGTTCACTGAAGCTTTCTTT	CARKGVWFTEAFF
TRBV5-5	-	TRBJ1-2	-	TGTGCCAGCAGCTTGGGCAACAGTTTCTATGGCTACACCTTC	CASSLGNSFYGYTF
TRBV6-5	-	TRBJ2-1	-	TGTGCCAGCAGCCCTACAGGACCCTCTACGAATGAGCAGTTCTTC	CASSPTGPSTNEQFF
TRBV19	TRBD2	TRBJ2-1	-	TGTGCCACATCTAGCGGGATCTACAATGAGCAGTTCTTC	CATSSGIYNEQFF
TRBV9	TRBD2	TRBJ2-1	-	TGTGCCAGCAGCCCCTCCTCCGGGACTAGCTATGAGCAGTTCTTC	CASSPSSGTSYEQFF
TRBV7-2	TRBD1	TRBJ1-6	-	TGTGCCAGCAGCTGGGGACAGGTGAATAATTCACCCCTCCACTTT	CASSWGQVNNSPLHF
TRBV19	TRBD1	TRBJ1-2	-	TGTGCCAGTAGTGAACAGGGGGCCTTCTATGGCTACACCTTC	CASSEQGAFYGYTF
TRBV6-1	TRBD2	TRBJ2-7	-	TGTGCCAGCAGTACTGCGGGAGGGCCAGTCGAGCAGTACTTC	CASSTAGGPVEQYF
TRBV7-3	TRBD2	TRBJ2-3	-	TGTGCCAGCAGCCTGACTAGCGGAAGCACAGATACGCAGTATTTT	CASSLTSGSTDTQYF
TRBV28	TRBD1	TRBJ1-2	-	TGTGCCAGCGGGGACAGGAACTATGGCTACACCTTC	CASGDRNYGYTF
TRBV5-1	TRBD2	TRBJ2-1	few	TGCGCCAGCAGCTTGTTCCTAGCGGGGACTAATGAGCAGTTCTTC	CASSLFLAGTNEQFF
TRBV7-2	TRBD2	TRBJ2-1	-	TGTGCCAGCAGCTTAGGCGCTAGCGGGGTCACTGAGCAGTTCTTC	CASSLGASGVTEQFF
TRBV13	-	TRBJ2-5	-	TGTGCCAGCAGCTCAGGGAGCGGCGAGACCCAGTACTTC	CASSSGSGETQYF
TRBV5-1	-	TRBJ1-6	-	TGCGCCAGCAGCCCCCTGCCAGGGATTAATTCACCCCTCCACTTT	CASSPLPGINSPLHF
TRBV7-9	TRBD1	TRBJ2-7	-	TGTGCCAGCAGGGCCACTACAGGGGCCTACGAGCAGTACTTC	CASRATTGAYEQYF
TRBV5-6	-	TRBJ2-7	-	TGTGCCAGCAGCGACTCGACCACCTACGAGCAGTACTTC	CASSDSTTYEQYF
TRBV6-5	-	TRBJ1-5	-	TGTGCCAGCAGTTTCCGAAGGAGCAGTCAGCCCCAGCATTTT	CASSFRRSSQPQHF
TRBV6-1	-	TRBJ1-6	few	TGTGCCAGCAGCCACGGGGGGGCTTATTCACCCCTCCACTTT	CASSHGGAYSPLHF
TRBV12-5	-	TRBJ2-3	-	TGTGCTAGTGGTTGGACGGGAGCAGATACGCAGTATTTT	CASGWTGADTQYF
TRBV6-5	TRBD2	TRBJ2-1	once	TGTGCCAGCAGCTCTAACCTAGCGGGGGAACAGTTCTTC	CASSSNLAGEQFF
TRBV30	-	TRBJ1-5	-	TGTGCCTGGAGCCCAGGCAATCAGCCCCAGCATTTT	CAWSPGNQPQHF
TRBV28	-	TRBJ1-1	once	TGTGCCGGCCGAAAGGTGGCCGGGAGGAACACTGAAGCTTTCTTT	CAGRKVAGRNTEAFF
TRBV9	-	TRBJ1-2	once	TGTGCCAGCAGCCCAGGGGACACGAGATACTATGGCTACACCTTC	CASSPGDTRYYGYTF
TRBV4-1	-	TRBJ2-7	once	TGCGCCAGCAGCTTCGTCCTAAACAGGGACTCCTACGAGCAGTACTTC	CASSFVLNRDSYEQYF
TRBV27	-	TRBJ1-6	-	TGTGCCAGCAGTTTGACAGTAAAATCACCCCTCCACTTT	CASSLTVKSPLHF
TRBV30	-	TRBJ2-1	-	TGTGCCTGGAGCTTGAGGTCGAGCTCCTACAATGAGCAGTTCTTC	CAWSLRSSSYNEQFF
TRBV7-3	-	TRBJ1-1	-	TGTGCCAGCAGCCCCGACCGACAGAACACTGAAGCTTTCTTT	CASSPDRQNTEAFF
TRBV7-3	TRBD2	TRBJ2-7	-	TGTGCCAGCAGCGCGCGCCTAGCGGGGTACAACGAGCAGTACTTC	CASSARLAGYNEQYF
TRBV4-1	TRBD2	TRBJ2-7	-	TGCGCCAGCAGCCAGGCACCGGGACTAGCGGCCTACGAGCAGTACTTC	CASSQAPGLAAYEQYF
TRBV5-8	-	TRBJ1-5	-	TGTGCCAGCAGCTTGGGGGCTCTGCGCAATCAGCCCCAGCATTTT	CASSLGALRNQPQHF